The 15 T cell receptor beta chains in this list originate from one sample, sequenced in a study of blood T cell repertoires in COVID-19. The assay was immunoSEQ multiplex PCR, and TCRdb's table has in-frame clones only and misses some. The table includes about 270,000 clones, 75% to 95% detected once. The sample taken for sequencing was PBMCs or T cells enriched from blood (not recorded which). Receptors were obtained from a man aged 40-49 years who had been exposed to COVID-19.

This sequence joins TRBV7-2 and TRBJ2-5, with 7 bases matching TRBD2. From germline, CDR1 is SGHTA and CDR2 FQGNSA. The CDR3 consists of 13 residues. V was pared by 4 bases and J by 5 bases, with 4 bases of the junction left unmatched. For the CDR3, the DNA is TGTGCCAGCAGCTCGCGGGGGAGGGAGACCCAGTACTTC. This encodes CASSSRGRETQYF.

Worth noting for this clone: Additional DNA sequences in this sample encode the identical CDR3. The V gene is TRBV9, the J gene TRBJ2-3, with D possibly being TRBD1 (5 bases). Germline values: CDR1 SGDLS, CDR2 YYNGEE. The CDR3 totals 14 residues. V lost 2 bases, J lost 3 bases, and 10 bases lay in between. Here the CDR3 DNA reads TGTGCCAGCAGCGTCAGGTCAGGGACAGATACGCAGTATTTT. Translating gives CASSVRSGTDTQYF. Looking up the rest from reference TRBV9 and TRBJ2-3 gives the full variable domain: DSGVTQTPKHLITATGQRVTLRCSPRSGDLSVYWYQQSLDQGLQFLIQYYNGEERAKGNILERFSAQQFPDLHSELNLSSLELGDSALYFCASSVRSGTDTQYFGPGTRLTVL.

The J gene is TRBJ1-6, the V gene TRBV28, with D unclear. Germline assignment: CDR1 MDHEN and CDR2 SYDVKM. This CDR3 region has 14 residues. Trimming shortened V by 6 bases and J by 7 bases, and 13 bases separated the two germline ends. The CDR3 DNA sequence: TGTGCCAGCAGGGCCGACATTCCAAATTCACCCCTCCACTTT. Translation: CASRADIPNSPLHF. The variable domain in full, with the rest retrieved from reference TRBV28 and TRBJ1-6, is DVKVTQSSRYLVKRTGEKVFLECVQDMDHENMFWYRQDPGLGLRLIYFSYDVKMKEKGDIPEGYSVSREKKERFSLILESASTNQTSMYLCASRADIPNSPLHFGNGTRLTVT.

The V gene is TRBV28, the J gene TRBJ2-7; perhaps TRBD1 as D (5 bases). CDR3 length: 14 amino acids. Deletions cut 4 bases from V and 3 bases from J, with 13 bases between. The V gene's germline CDR1 is MDHEN and CDR2 SYDVKM. The CDR3 region has the DNA TGTGCCAGCAGTTCGCTACAGGAAGGCTACGAGCAGTACTTC. It yields the protein CASSSLQEGYEQYF. The full variable domain, its missing parts supplied by reference TRBV28 and TRBJ2-7, is DVKVTQSSRYLVKRTGEKVFLECVQDMDHENMFWYRQDPGLGLRLIYFSYDVKMKEKGDIPEGYSVSREKKERFSLILESASTNQTSMYLCASSSLQEGYEQYFGPGTRLTVT.

The chain recombines TRBV9 with TRBJ2-2; no definite D call. CDR1 and CDR2 from the germline V gene are SGDLS and YYNGEE. Trimming took off 6 bases at V and 5 bases at J, with 11 bases between the two ends. This CDR3 has 13 amino acids. CDR3 bases: TGTGCCAGCACCCTAGGAAATACCGGGGAGCTGTTTTTT. Protein product: CASTLGNTGELFF.

The CDR3 here is CASSLDLANYGYTF. Written as DNA, the CDR3 is TGCGCCAGCAGCTTGGACTTAGCTAACTATGGCTACACCTTC. This chain joins TRBV5-1 and TRBJ1-2; D gene ambiguous. This CDR3 is built from 14 residues. CDR1 and CDR2 from the germline V gene are SGHRS and YFSETQ. With 0 bases removed from V and 0 bases from J, the gap between germline ends came to 6 bases. The whole variable domain, filled in from reference TRBV5-1 and TRBJ1-2, reads KAGVTQTPRYLIKTRGQQVTLSCSPISGHRSVSWYQQTPGQGLQFLFEYFSETQRNKGNFPGRFSGRQFSNSRSEMNVSTLELGDSALYLCASSLDLANYGYTFGSGTRLTVV.

This rearrangement joins TRBV2 to TRBJ1-2; 7 bases agree with TRBD1. The V gene end was trimmed by 5 bases and the J gene end by 0 bases; junction bases not matched to a gene: 6. The CDR3 covers 15 residues. Germline-derived CDR1 and CDR2 are SNHLY and FYNNEI. CDR3 protein: CASSSTGRANYGYTF. The CDR3 DNA is TGTGCCAGCAGTTCGACAGGGCGAGCTAACTATGGCTACACCTTC.

The rearrangement uses TRBV2 and TRBJ2-3; the match to TRBD1 covers 9 bases. The CDR3 is 15 amino acids. CDR1 is SNHLY, CDR2 FYNNEI, per germline. J lost 7 bases, V lost 5 bases, and 10 bases had no gene match. The CDR3 spells CASSRGQGGVNTQYF. CDR3 DNA: TGTGCCAGCAGTCGGGGACAGGGAGGTGTAAATACGCAGTATTTT.

The CDR3 here is CATSDLGLAGEVGEQFF. The CDR3 nucleotides read TGTGCCACCAGTGATTTGGGACTAGCGGGAGAGGTTGGTGAGCAGTTCTTC. V gene TRBV24-1 combines with J gene TRBJ2-1; 13 bases align to TRBD2. The J segment lost 9 bases and the V segment lost 0 bases, leaving 7 bases of the junction unmatched. The CDR3 has 17 residues. CDR1 and CDR2 from the germline V gene are KGHDR and SFDVKD.

This clone was observed a few times. This chain joins TRBV5-1 and TRBJ2-7, with 7 positions matching TRBD1. CDR1 and CDR2 from the germline V gene are SGHRS and YFSETQ. V was pared by 0 bases and J by 4 bases, with 7 bases of the junction left unmatched. CDR3 length: 15 amino acids. CDR3 amino acids: CASSLVGGAPYEQYF. In DNA, the CDR3 is TGCGCCAGCAGCTTGGTAGGGGGCGCACCTTACGAGCAGTACTTC.

The chain carries TRBV12-5 and TRBJ1-6; tentative D call: TRBD1 (5 bases). Trimming left V 1 base short and J 9 bases short, with 13 bases between. There are 15 residues in the CDR3. CDR1 and CDR2 from the germline V gene are LGHNT and FRNRAP. The CDR3 region is CASGLEPGVGSPLHF. As DNA, the CDR3 is TGTGCTAGTGGTTTGGAACCGGGGGTGGGTTCACCCCTCCACTTT.

With regard to this clone: Additional DNA sequences in this sample encode the identical CDR3. CDR3 sequence (DNA): TGTGCCTGGAGTGTCCGACAGGGACGTCAGCCCCAGCATTTT. This gives the protein CAWSVRQGRQPQHF. The rearrangement uses TRBV30 and TRBJ1-5, with 7 positions matching TRBD1. V dropped 0 bases and J dropped 6; count of bases not matched to a gene: 5. Germline V gene data show CDR1 as GTSNPN and CDR2 as SVGIG (reference sequence). The CDR3 extends over 14 amino acids.

The chain has TRBV6-8 and TRBJ2-5, with D possibly TRBD1 on 6 matching bases. The CDR3 is 15 amino acids. V lost 10 bases, J lost 4 bases, and 22 bases lay in between. Germline V CDR1 and CDR2: MNHGY, SAAAGT. In nucleotides, the CDR3 is TGTGCCACCCAACAGGGCCGCGAGGTAGGAGAGACCCAGTACTTC. It translates to CATQQGREVGETQYF.

The chain is built from TRBV28 and TRBJ2-1; 8 bases fit TRBD1. This CDR3 is 16 amino acids long. In germline, CDR1 is MDHEN, CDR2 SYDVKM. V lost 7 bases, J lost 7 bases, and 15 bases stayed unmatched. Here the CDR3 reads CASTLPGAGGFNEQFF. The CDR3 DNA is TGTGCCAGCACCTTACCGGGGGCAGGGGGCTTTAATGAGCAGTTCTTC.

On this clone: The same CDR3 arises from other DNA sequences in this sample as well. The chain uses TRBV7-9 and TRBJ1-1; D unclear. The V gene's germline CDR1 is SEHNR and CDR2 FQNEAQ (reference sequence). The CDR3 totals 12 residues. V lost 5 bases and J lost 0, with 4 bases in between. The CDR3 region is CASSLVNTEAFF. The CDR3 DNA is TGTGCCAGCAGCCTCGTGAACACTGAAGCTTTCTTT.